These 3 T cell receptor beta chains share one sample of origin, sequenced in a study of shared clonotypes between healthy human individuals. The repertoire was sequenced with immunoSEQ multiplex PCR; TCRdb's copy has only in-frame clones and lacks some. The table includes 80,000 to 100,000 clones, approximately 63% detected once. Sequences were obtained from memory CD8+ T cells sorted from blood. The subset denotes: CD45RO+ cells pooled with CCR7-negative TemRA cells. The receptors stem from a man aged 25 to 40 in good health.

This clone was counted a few times. CDR3 sequence: CASSLSGTGFGETQYF. Here the CDR3 DNA reads TGTGCCAGCAGTTTATCTGGGACAGGGTTTGGAGAGACCCAGTACTTC. This chain uses TRBV27 with TRBJ2-5, with 9 bases lining up with TRBD1. J lost 4 bases, V lost 0 bases, and 6 bases had no gene match. The CDR3 extends over 16 amino acids. Germline CDR1 is MNHEY and CDR2 is SMNVEV (reference sequence).

V usage is TRBV11-2 and J usage is TRBJ2-3; TRBD1 or TRBD2 may be the D gene (6 bases each). This CDR3 contains 17 residues. Looked up from germline, CDR1 is SGHAT and CDR2 is FQNNGV. V lost 0 bases, J lost 10 bases, and 23 bases lay in between. CDR3 loop: CASSLEVVAEWDMAQYF. CDR3 in DNA: TGTGCCAGCAGCTTAGAGGTGGTAGCGGAGTGGGACATGGCGCAGTATTTT.

V and J are TRBV28 and TRBJ2-7; D assignment may be TRBD1 or TRBD2 (5 bases each). Germline V gives CDR1 MDHEN, CDR2 SYDVKM. This CDR3 comprises 12 residues. V shed 2 bases and J shed 8 bases, with 10 bases lying between them. The CDR3 nucleotides are TGTGCCAGCAGTTTAGACGGGACGAAGCAGTACTTC. This translates into CASSLDGTKQYF.